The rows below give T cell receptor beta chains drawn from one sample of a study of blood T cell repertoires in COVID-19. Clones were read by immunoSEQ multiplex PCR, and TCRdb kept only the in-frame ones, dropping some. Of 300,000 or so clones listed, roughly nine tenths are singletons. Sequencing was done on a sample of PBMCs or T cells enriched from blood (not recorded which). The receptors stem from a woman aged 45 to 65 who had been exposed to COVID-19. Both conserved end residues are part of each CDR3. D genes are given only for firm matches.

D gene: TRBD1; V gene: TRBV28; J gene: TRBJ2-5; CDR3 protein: CASMGGSTGGETQYF
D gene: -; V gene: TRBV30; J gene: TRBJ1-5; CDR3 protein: CAWNRGNQPQHF
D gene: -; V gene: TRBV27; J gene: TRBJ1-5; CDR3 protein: CASTPAGQGTHQPQHF
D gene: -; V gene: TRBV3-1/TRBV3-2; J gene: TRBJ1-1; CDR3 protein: CASSLPTTGGNTEAFF
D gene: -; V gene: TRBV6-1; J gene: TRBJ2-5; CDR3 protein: CASSEGLDSGTYQETQYF
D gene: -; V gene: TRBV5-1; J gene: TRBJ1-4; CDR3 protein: CASTASRANEKLFF
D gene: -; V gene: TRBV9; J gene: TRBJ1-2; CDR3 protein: CASSVDGSGSYFYGYTF
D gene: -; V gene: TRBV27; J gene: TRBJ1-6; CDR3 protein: CASTQGQGISPLHF
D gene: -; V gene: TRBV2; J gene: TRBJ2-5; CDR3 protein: CASSFQMGAAQTQYF
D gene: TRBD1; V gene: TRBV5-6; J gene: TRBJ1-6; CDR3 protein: CASSFGQGNSPLHF
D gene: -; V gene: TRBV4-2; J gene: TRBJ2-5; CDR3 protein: CASSQAQAVQETQYF
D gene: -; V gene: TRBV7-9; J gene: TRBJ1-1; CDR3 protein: CASSRGTGNTEAFF
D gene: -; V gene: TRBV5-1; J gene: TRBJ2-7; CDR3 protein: CASRSSQAVSYEQYF
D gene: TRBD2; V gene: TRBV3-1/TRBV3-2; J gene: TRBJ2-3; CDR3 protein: CASRSSGRTSTDTQYF
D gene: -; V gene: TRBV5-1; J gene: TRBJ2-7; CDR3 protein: CASSLEAGFVAYEQYF
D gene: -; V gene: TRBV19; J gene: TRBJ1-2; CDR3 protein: CASSIVTGTGYTF
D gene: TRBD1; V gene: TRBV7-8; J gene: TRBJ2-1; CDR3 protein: CASSPGQGSYNEQFF
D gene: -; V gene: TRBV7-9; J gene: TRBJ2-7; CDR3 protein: CASSLAAGAGYEQYF
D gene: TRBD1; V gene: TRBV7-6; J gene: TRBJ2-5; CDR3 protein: CASSPRGQPIQETQYF
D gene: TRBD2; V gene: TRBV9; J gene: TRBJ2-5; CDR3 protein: CASSVGSSGGTIQETQYF
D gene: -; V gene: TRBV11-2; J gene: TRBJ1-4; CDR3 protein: CASSLGVRGEKLFF
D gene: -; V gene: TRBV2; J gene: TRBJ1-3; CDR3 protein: CASSGQSNSGNTIYF
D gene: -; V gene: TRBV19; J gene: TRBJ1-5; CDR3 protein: CASSIGGPGGPGSNQPQHF
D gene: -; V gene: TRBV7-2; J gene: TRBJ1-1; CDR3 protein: CASSAGGGMNTEAFF
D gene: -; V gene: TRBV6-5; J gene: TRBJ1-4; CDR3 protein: CASRAYTARGEKLFF
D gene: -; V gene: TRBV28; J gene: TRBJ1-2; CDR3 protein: CASSPRTESGGYTF
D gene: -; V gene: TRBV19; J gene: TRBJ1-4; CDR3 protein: CASSIEPVTTTNEKLFF
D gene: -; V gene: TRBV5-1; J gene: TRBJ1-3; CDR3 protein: CASSLSTGTSGNTIYF
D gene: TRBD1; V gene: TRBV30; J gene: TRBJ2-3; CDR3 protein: CAWSPTGFGDTQYF
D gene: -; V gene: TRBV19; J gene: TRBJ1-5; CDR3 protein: CASSTDPGANQPQHF
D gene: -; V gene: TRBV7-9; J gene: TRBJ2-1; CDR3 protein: CASSLRRRIYNEQFF
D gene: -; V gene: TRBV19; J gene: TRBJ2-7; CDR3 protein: CASRTVGGGSYEQYF